This T cell receptor beta chain was found in a study of shared clonotypes between healthy human individuals. V shed 6 bases and J 5 bases; nucleotides not matched to a gene: 7. CDR3 length equals 15 residues. Germline V gene sequence: CDR1 MNHEY, CDR2 SMNVEV (reference sequence). CD45RO negativity and positive selection for CCR7 defined naive CD8 cells, a population that excluded terminally differentiated effector memory CD45RA+ cells. Genomic DNA per cell subset filled all wells of several immunoSEQ plates. Profiling relied on immunoSEQ multiplex PCR, and the TCRdb table lists in-frame clones only, not all of them. The data contain around 2,100,000 clones, approximately 94% of them singletons.

The genes are TRBV27 and TRBJ2-1; 10 positions match TRBD2. The sequenced sample was naive CD8+ T cells sorted from blood. This TCR derives from a man aged 18 to 29 in good health. The CDR3 DNA reads TGTGCCAGCAGGGTTAGCGGGGGGTCAAACAATGAGCAGTTCTTC. The encoded protein is CASRVSGGSNNEQFF.